The 5 T cell receptor beta chains below all came from one sample that was sequenced in a study of cytomegalovirus exposure and HLA in healthy donors. The repertoire was sequenced with immunoSEQ multiplex PCR; TCRdb's copy has only in-frame clones and lacks some. The sample shows some 130,000 clones, approximately 80% of them seen only once. The sequencing input was PBMCs. These receptors were taken from a man in his thirties or forties in good health and CMV-seropositive.

V and J are TRBV7-2 and TRBJ1-2, with 12 bases aligning to TRBD1. V lost 5 bases and J lost 0; bases outside the gene matches: 7. Germline V gene data show CDR1 as SGHTA and CDR2 as FQGNSA. CDR3 length: 17 residues. The CDR3 region is CASSVGTGGWANYGYTF. As DNA, the CDR3 is TGTGCCAGCAGCGTAGGGACAGGGGGCTGGGCTAACTATGGCTACACCTTC.

The CDR3 DNA reads as TGTGCCAGCAGGCCCACAGGGAATAATGGCTACACCTTC. This codes for CASRPTGNNGYTF. The rearrangement joins TRBV6-5 to TRBJ1-2, with a tentative D call TRBD1 (6 bases). Germline assignment: CDR1 MNHEY and CDR2 SVGAGI. The CDR3 runs to 13 residues. V shed 6 bases and J shed 6 bases, with 14 bases lying between them.

This chain links TRBV19 with TRBJ1-2; perhaps TRBD1 as D (6 bases). CDR1 and CDR2 (germline): LNHDA, SQIVND (reference sequence). The ends were cut back, 5 bases at V and 14 bases at J, with 18 bases in the middle. The CDR3 loop spans 12 amino acids. The CDR3 here is CASSRQGTAMTF. The CDR3 DNA reads TGTGCCAGTAGTCGGCAGGGGACCGCTATGACCTTC.

The chain combines TRBV18 with TRBJ2-5; weak D call: TRBD1 (5 bases). In germline, CDR1 is KGHSH, CDR2 LQKENI. This CDR3 is 15 amino acids long. V shed 0 bases and J shed 5 bases, with 13 bases lying between them. The CDR3 reads CASSPPSLRGETQYF. CDR3 in DNA: TGTGCCAGCTCACCACCCTCTCTTAGGGGTGAGACCCAGTACTTC.

The rearrangement links TRBV9 to TRBJ2-2; maybe TRBD1 (5 bases). V dropped 3 bases and J dropped 0 bases, with 9 bases sitting between them. The CDR3 contains 15 residues. The V gene's germline CDR1 is SGDLS and CDR2 YYNGEE. The CDR3 loop reads CASSDKGPNTGELFF. The CDR3 DNA follows: TGTGCCAGCAGCGATAAGGGGCCGAACACCGGGGAGCTGTTTTTT.